The subject of this entry is one T cell receptor (beta chain). This table comes from immunoSEQ multiplex PCR, and its TCRdb copy is limited to in-frame clones, with some not included. The sample has 350,000 to 450,000 clones, 85% to 90% seen once. CDR1 is SGHRS, CDR2 YFSETQ, per germline. The ends were cut back, 2 bases at V and 10 bases at J, with 12 bases in the middle. This CDR3 has 12 amino acids. This sample was included in a study of blood T cell repertoires in COVID-19. The chain couples TRBV5-1 to TRBJ1-1; D gene unclear. This TCR came from a man aged 25 to 45 who had recovered from COVID-19. The sequencing input was PBMCs or T cells enriched from blood (not recorded which). The CDR3 reads CASSLVGEAAFF. In DNA, the CDR3 is TGCGCCAGCAGCTTAGTTGGCGAGGCAGCTTTCTTT. The variable domain in full, with the rest retrieved from reference TRBV5-1 and TRBJ1-1, is KAGVTQTPRYLIKTRGQQVTLSCSPISGHRSVSWYQQTPGQGLQFLFEYFSETQRNKGNFPGRFSGRQFSNSRSEMNVSTLELGDSALYLCASSLVGEAAFFGQGTRLTVV.